This T cell receptor beta chain was identified in a study of blood T cell repertoires in COVID-19. Only in-frame clones appear in the TCRdb table, and some are missing; sequencing was by immunoSEQ multiplex PCR. The sample has approximately 130,000 clones; approximately 84% are singletons. The CDR3 runs to 16 residues. With 2 bases clipped from V and 2 bases from J, the junction kept 7 bases outside the gene matches. CDR1 and CDR2 (germline): MNHEY, SVGEGT. This clone was observed at least ten times. The sequenced sample was peripheral blood. This TCR derives from a woman between 50 and 59 years old who had recovered from COVID-19. The rearrangement joins TRBV6-2 or TRBV6-3 to TRBJ2-7; 9 nucleotides match TRBD2. The CDR3 DNA sequence: TGTGCCAGCAGTTACGAAGCGGGAGGTTCCCCCTACGAGCAGTACTTC. Its protein product is CASSYEAGGSPYEQYF.